This TCR beta chain appears in the sequencing data of a study of PD-L1 blockade in urothelial cancer. This clone was recorded only once. At one end the junction does not follow the germline gene, possibly because of a read error. Synthetic spike-ins, TCR analog templates, were added into each PCR. Assay used: immunoSEQ multiplex PCR; TCRdb lists only in-frame clones, some missing. The sample includes 80,000 to 130,000 clones, about nine tenths of them seen just once. The CDR3 has 14 residues. Germline lookup yields CDR1 ENHRY and CDR2 SYGVKD. The chain carries TRBV10-3 and TRBJ2-1; the match to TRBD1 covers 9 bases. Here the sequenced sample was PBMCs, taken around atezolizumab (anti-PD-L1) treatment. This TCR derives from a woman aged 80 or over with urothelial cancer. CDR3 loop: CAIRDRGIYNEQFF. CDR3 coding DNA: TGCGCCATCAGAGACAGGGGGATTTACAATGAGCAGTTCTTC.